Following are 27 T cell receptor beta chains from one sample sequenced in a study of OX40 agonist ivuxolimab in advanced cancers. TCRdb's table, derived via immunoSEQ multiplex PCR, lists solely in-frame clones and lacks some. The table lists 40,000 or so clones, more than 75% of them singletons, with around 35% in the top ten. The sample here was CD4+ or CD8+ T cells sorted from blood, taken in a trial of the OX40 agonist ivuxolimab. These TCRs come from an adult with an advanced solid tumor such as melanoma, head and neck, liver or kidney cancer.

V usage is TRBV29-1 and J usage is TRBJ2-5, with no clear D. The CDR3 covers 12 residues. The ends were cut back, 4 bases at V and 5 bases at J, with 11 bases in the middle. Germline assignment: CDR1 SQVTM and CDR2 ANQGSEA. CDR3 DNA sequence: TGCAGCGTTGGACCGAACCCCGAGACCCAGTACTTC. Protein: CSVGPNPETQYF.

The V gene is TRBV27, the J gene TRBJ2-2, with D unresolved. The CDR3 contains 13 residues. Germline V gene lookup returns CDR1 MNHEY and CDR2 SMNVEV (reference sequence). With 2 bases removed from V and 7 bases from J, the gap between germline ends came to 8 bases. The CDR3 coding sequence is TGTGCCAGCAGTTTACTACTCGGCGGGGAGCTGTTTTTT. Protein sequence: CASSLLLGGELFF.

The chain couples TRBV10-3 to TRBJ1-1; no reliable D call. Per the germline V gene, CDR1 is ENHRY and CDR2 is SYGVKD. The V and J ends lost 4 bases and 1 base respectively, with 10 bases between them. The CDR3 spans 14 residues. The CDR3 coding sequence is TGTGCCATCAGTGCCCGGGTATGGAACACTGAAGCTTTCTTT. Translated, it gives CAISARVWNTEAFF.

By sample fraction, this clone is medium-sized. The V and J genes are TRBV12-5 and TRBJ2-5, with 8 bases matching TRBD1. V gave up 4 bases and J gave up 5 bases; unmatched junction bases: 3. The CDR3 covers 13 residues. Per germline, CDR1 LGHNT and CDR2 FRNRAP. CDR3 nucleotide sequence: TGTGCTAGTGGTTGGACAGGGTTGGAGACCCAGTACTTC. Residues: CASGWTGLETQYF.

The chain uses TRBV2 and TRBJ2-2, with D maybe TRBD1 (5 bases). The V gene's germline CDR1 is SNHLY and CDR2 FYNNEI. The CDR3 totals 12 residues. Deletions cut 5 bases from V and 8 bases from J, with 9 bases between. CDR3 coding DNA: TGTGCCAGCAGTACCACAGGAGGGGAGCTGTTTTTT. This translates into CASSTTGGELFF.

This clone was observed once. This chain joins TRBV5-4 and TRBJ2-5; tentative D call: TRBD2 (6 bases). CDR3 length: 14 amino acids. CDR1 and CDR2 from the germline V gene are SGHNT and YYREEE (reference sequence). The V end was cut by 4 bases, the J end by 5 bases, with 15 bases between. CDR3 sequence reads: CASSAIGGSETQYF. CDR3 DNA sequence: TGTGCCAGCAGCGCAATTGGAGGGAGTGAGACCCAGTACTTC. Based on the CDR3 plus reference TRBV5-4 and TRBJ2-5, the full variable domain is ETGVTQSPTHLIKTRGQQVTLRCSSQSGHNTVSWYQQALGQGPQFIFQYYREEENGRGNFPPRFSGLQFPNYSSELNVNALELDDSALYLCASSAIGGSETQYFGPGTRLLVL.

The chain carries TRBV5-1 and TRBJ1-2; D gene uncertain. This CDR3 has 13 residues. Germline CDR1 and CDR2: SGHRS and YFSETQ. Between the trimmed V and J ends, which lost 2 bases and 0 bases, there was a span of 5 bases. CDR3 protein: CASSFPANYGYTF. The CDR3 nucleotides are TGCGCCAGCAGCTTCCCAGCTAACTATGGCTACACCTTC.

In its sample, this clone was seen a few times. The chain couples TRBV5-1 to TRBJ1-2, with D possibly matching TRBD1 (6 bases). Germline V CDR1 and CDR2: SGHRS, YFSETQ. Trimming stripped 4 bases from V and 1 base from J, with 8 bases between. This CDR3 has 13 amino acids. Here the CDR3 reads CASSPGHNYGYTF. CDR3 DNA sequence: TGCGCCAGCAGCCCGGGACATAACTATGGCTACACCTTC.

The V and J genes are TRBV5-1 and TRBJ1-6, with D perhaps matching TRBD1 (5 bases). The CDR3 is 14 amino acids. Germline V CDR1 and CDR2: SGHRS, YFSETQ. Trimming cost V 3 bases and J 8 bases, with 12 bases left between them. CDR3 sequence: CASSSGLEDSPLHF. DNA of the CDR3: TGCGCCAGCAGCTCGGGACTGGAGGATTCACCCCTCCACTTT. The full variable domain, its missing parts supplied by reference TRBV5-1 and TRBJ1-6, is KAGVTQTPRYLIKTRGQQVTLSCSPISGHRSVSWYQQTPGQGLQFLFEYFSETQRNKGNFPGRFSGRQFSNSRSEMNVSTLELGDSALYLCASSSGLEDSPLHFGNGTRLTVT.

The chain combines TRBV28 with TRBJ2-7, with D possibly TRBD1 on 6 matching bases. The length of the CDR3 is 15 residues. CDR1 MDHEN and CDR2 SYDVKM come from the germline V gene. V was cut by 5 bases and J by 0 bases, with 14 bases left in between. The CDR3 reads CASSPHPQGSYEQYF. As DNA, the CDR3 is TGTGCCAGCAGTCCACACCCACAGGGCTCCTACGAGCAGTACTTC. Variable domain in full (rest from reference TRBV28 and TRBJ2-7): DVKVTQSSRYLVKRTGEKVFLECVQDMDHENMFWYRQDPGLGLRLIYFSYDVKMKEKGDIPEGYSVSREKKERFSLILESASTNQTSMYLCASSPHPQGSYEQYFGPGTRLTVT.

The sample holds one count of this clone. V usage is TRBV19 and J usage is TRBJ2-2; a weak D match, TRBD1 (6 bases). Germline loops: CDR1 LNHDA, CDR2 SQIVND (reference sequence). This CDR3 has 14 amino acids. Trimming removed 7 bases from V and 4 bases from J, with 13 bases in between. The CDR3: CASKSGVGTGELFF. The CDR3 DNA reads TGTGCCAGTAAATCAGGGGTAGGCACCGGGGAGCTGTTTTTT.

The DNA for the CDR3 is TGTGCCAGAAACCCCGACAGGGCCATTGGGGCCAACGTCCTGACTTTC. It translates to CARNPDRAIGANVLTF. The chain links TRBV21-1 to TRBJ2-6; the table's D call, TRBD1, has no DNA check behind it. TRBV21-1 is recorded as a pseudogene. The CDR3 sequence is 16 residues long.

This clone has more than one count but fewer than ten. CDR3 in DNA: TGTGCCAGCAGCTTGAATCAGGGTGCTGGAAACACCATATATTTT. This translates into CASSLNQGAGNTIYF. The V and J genes are TRBV5-4 and TRBJ1-3; perhaps TRBD1 as D (5 bases). CDR3 length: 15 residues. Trimming pared 1 base from V and 2 bases from J, leaving 10 bases between. CDR1 SGHNT and CDR2 YYREEE come from the germline V gene (reference sequence).

The chain uses TRBV4-2 and TRBJ2-7, with TRBD1 identical over 9 bases. CDR1 and CDR2 from the germline V gene are LGHNA and YNFKEQ. Trimming cost V 0 bases and J 7 bases; bases outside gene matches: 7. This CDR3 spans 15 amino acids. CDR3 sequence reads: CASSQDIQGAGEQYF. The CDR3, as DNA: TGTGCCAGCAGCCAAGATATACAGGGGGCGGGGGAGCAGTACTTC.

The rearrangement links TRBV6-6 to TRBJ2-3, with D perhaps matching TRBD1 (6 bases). Trimming shortened V by 5 bases and J by 6 bases, and 9 bases separated the two germline ends. Germline V gene data show CDR1 as MNHNY and CDR2 as SVGAGI (reference sequence). The CDR3 length is 12 residues. In DNA form, the CDR3 reads TGTGCCAGCAGTAACAGGGCGGATACGCAGTATTTT. Translating gives CASSNRADTQYF.

The chain has TRBV9 and TRBJ2-3, with D possibly TRBD2 on 5 matching bases. Per the germline V gene, CDR1 is SGDLS and CDR2 is YYNGEE. V was clipped by 1 base and J by 1 base, with 16 bases between them. The CDR3 is made up of 17 amino acids. CDR3 in DNA: TGTGCCAGCAGCGTATCTGGGCGGGCAATAGGCACAGATACGCAGTATTTT. Translation gives CASSVSGRAIGTDTQYF.

This clone occurred a few times. The chain couples TRBV7-9 to TRBJ1-4; no clear D gene. Looked up from germline, CDR1 is SEHNR and CDR2 is FQNEAQ (reference sequence). V lost 0 bases to trimming and J lost 8 bases, with 7 bases between them. The length of the CDR3 is 13 residues. The CDR3 sequence is CASSLAEGEKLFF. The CDR3 nucleotides read TGTGCCAGCAGCTTAGCCGAAGGGGAAAAACTGTTTTTT.

CDR3 DNA: TGCGCCAGCAGCTTGGTGGGGGTTTCGACCCAGTACTTC. This translates into CASSLVGVSTQYF. This chain connects TRBV5-1 to TRBJ2-5; D possibly uses TRBD1 or TRBD2 (5 bases each). The germline gives CDR1 SGHRS, CDR2 YFSETQ. Between the trimmed V and J ends, which lost 0 bases and 7 bases, there was a span of 10 bases. This CDR3 has 13 amino acids.

This chain connects TRBV6-1 to TRBJ1-5; D may be TRBD1 (6 bases). Germline CDR1 and CDR2: MNHNS and SASEGT. The CDR3 totals 15 residues. The V end lost 2 bases, the J end lost 7 bases, and 15 bases lay between the germline ends. CDR3 DNA sequence: TGTGCCAGCAGTGAATCGGGGGCTAGTCGACAGCCCCAGCATTTT. This codes for CASSESGASRQPQHF.

The gene calls are TRBV6-1 and TRBJ2-1; no firm D call. The CDR3 loop spans 12 amino acids. Germline V gene data show CDR1 as MNHNS and CDR2 as SASEGT. Trimming left V 2 bases short and J 7 bases short, with 6 bases between. This chain's CDR3 is CASSEWFNEQFF. The CDR3 DNA is TGTGCCAGCAGTGAATGGTTTAATGAGCAGTTCTTC.

The chain carries TRBV10-1 and TRBJ2-3; the match to TRBD2 covers 8 bases. Trimming cost V 4 bases and J 5 bases; bases outside gene matches: 5. Germline-derived CDR1 and CDR2 are WNHNN and SYGVQD (reference sequence). The CDR3 contains 14 residues. The CDR3 protein is CASSGAGVGDTQYF. CDR3 nucleotides: TGCGCCAGCAGTGGAGCGGGAGTGGGAGATACGCAGTATTTT.

The gene calls are TRBV15 and TRBJ1-5; D is ambiguous. CDR3 length equals 16 residues. The V gene's germline CDR1 is LNHNV and CDR2 YYDKDF (reference sequence). Between the trimmed V and J ends, which lost 1 base and 2 bases, there was a span of 12 bases. The chain's CDR3 is CATSRGGSRGNQPQHF. CDR3 nucleotide sequence: TGTGCCACCAGCAGAGGAGGCTCTAGGGGCAATCAGCCCCAGCATTTT.

The chain links TRBV13 to TRBJ2-7; perhaps TRBD2 as D (7 bases). The CDR3 has 14 residues. Looked up from germline, CDR1 is PRHDT and CDR2 is FYEKMQ (reference sequence). V dropped 6 bases and J dropped 3 bases, with 15 bases sitting between them. This CDR3 is CASRKGGEGYEQYF. The CDR3 DNA reads as TGTGCCAGCAGAAAAGGGGGGGAGGGCTACGAGCAGTACTTC.

The chain carries TRBV5-5 and TRBJ1-1, with 7 bases lining up with TRBD1. CDR1 and CDR2 (germline): SGHKS, YYEKEE (reference sequence). V dropped 5 bases and J dropped 7; count of bases not matched to a gene: 14. The CDR3 runs 15 residues. The CDR3 spells CASRYPQGERGEAFF. The DNA of the CDR3 is TGTGCCAGCAGGTATCCCCAGGGGGAAAGAGGTGAAGCTTTCTTT. Complete variable domain (other parts from reference TRBV5-5 and TRBJ1-1): DAGVTQSPTHLIKTRGQQVTLRCSPISGHKSVSWYQQVLGQGPQFIFQYYEKEERGRGNFPDRFSARQFPNYSSELNVNALLLGDSALYLCASRYPQGERGEAFFGQGTRLTVV.

The gene calls are TRBV2 and TRBJ1-1; 9 positions agree with TRBD1. Germline V CDR1 and CDR2: SNHLY, FYNNEI. The ends lost 5 bases at V and 5 bases at J; junction bases unmatched: 6. The CDR3 has 14 residues. The CDR3 is CASSPGQGGTEAFF. In DNA form, the CDR3 reads TGTGCCAGCAGTCCGGGACAGGGAGGGACTGAAGCTTTCTTT. Filled out from reference TRBV2 and TRBJ1-1, the complete variable domain reads EPEVTQTPSHQVTQMGQEVILRCVPISNHLYFYWYRQILGQKVEFLVSFYNNEISEKSEIFDDQFSVERPDGSNFTLKIRSTKLEDSAMYFCASSPGQGGTEAFFGQGTRLTVV.

This chain uses TRBV10-3 with TRBJ2-6; TRBD1 is a possible D gene (5 bases). Trimming stripped 4 bases from V and 2 bases from J, with 9 bases between. The germline gives CDR1 ENHRY, CDR2 SYGVKD. The CDR3 totals 15 residues. The CDR3 spells CAISVSRAGANVLTF. The DNA for the CDR3 is TGTGCCATCAGTGTGAGCAGGGCTGGGGCCAACGTCCTGACTTTC.

The rearrangement links TRBV5-4 to TRBJ2-3, with D uncertain. Deletions cut 0 bases from V and 0 bases from J, with 11 bases between. The CDR3 length is 16 residues. Germline V gene data show CDR1 as SGHNT and CDR2 as YYREEE (reference sequence). DNA of the CDR3: TGTGCCAGCAGCTTGGACCCCTCCTCTAGCACAGATACGCAGTATTTT. This translates into CASSLDPSSSTDTQYF.